This record covers a single T cell receptor beta chain. No cognate antigen has been identified for it. There are no base qualities to consult, and no much larger clone falls within one base. This sample stems from a study of T cell repertoires in cytomegalovirus infection (dated by TCRdb to about 2019). Notes on the research overall: Because public TCR beta signatures pointed to carriage of CMV infection together with the matching HLA type, the HLA type of each donor mattered for the analysis.

General conclusions and limits of the study: Carriers of CMV infection plus the relevant HLA type were discriminated by the cumulative frequency of public TCR beta family members in the study cohort and in an independent approximately 360-donor cohort. In the ex vivo response, HLA-C-restricted CMV-specific TCR beta clonotypes were dominant, and in two of eight donors the single most frequent clonotype came from this HLA-C-restricted group.

Reads for this sample came from an Illumina HiSeq 1500. Through fastp at Q25 and MiXCR, TCRdb rebuilt clones from the public reads, retaining in-frame beta chains. One record per CDR3 amino acid sequence lists the most common genes and DNA. In all, the sample holds roughly 630,000 distinct CDR3 sequences, and 24% of those were seen once. Jointly, the top ten make up roughly 8% of the sample. The germline V gene (reference sequence) supplies CDR1 DFQATT and CDR2 SNEGSKA. Including the terminal cysteine and phenylalanine, the CDR3 comprises 13 residues. Only the CDR3 part of the read is kept: 39 bases, read in frame from the first base.

This TCR derives from a human donor in good health (CMV status not recorded). Some clones in this sample may be carry-over from other donors' samples. The sample was CD8+ T cells from PBMCs. The chain couples TRBV20-1 to TRBJ2-1; 11 central nucleotides agree with TRBD2. The sequence in DNA is TGCAGCGCCAATAGCGGGGGGGCCAATGAGCAGTTCTTC. It translates to CSANSGGANEQFF.